This TCR beta chain emerged from a study of sequential checkpoint blockade in melanoma. Germline V gene data show CDR1 as MNHEY and CDR2 as SVGAGI. The V and J ends lost 0 bases and 8 bases respectively, with 10 bases between them. The CDR3 has 13 amino acids. Libraries were prepared by immunoSEQ multiplex PCR; TCRdb keeps only in-frame clonotypes and omits some of them. Here the sample spans some 32,000 clones, approximately 86% being singletons. Treatment: randomized to nivolumab then ipilimumab (arm A) or the reverse (arm B). This specimen was CD8+ T cells sorted from blood (inferred from file names), taken from a patient given nivolumab and ipilimumab in sequence. The genes are TRBV6-5 and TRBJ1-1; D is unresolved. The receptor was derived from a human donor with melanoma. CDR3 loop: CASSYSSSPEAFF. The CDR3 bases are TGTGCCAGCAGTTACTCGAGCTCTCCAGAAGCTTTCTTT.